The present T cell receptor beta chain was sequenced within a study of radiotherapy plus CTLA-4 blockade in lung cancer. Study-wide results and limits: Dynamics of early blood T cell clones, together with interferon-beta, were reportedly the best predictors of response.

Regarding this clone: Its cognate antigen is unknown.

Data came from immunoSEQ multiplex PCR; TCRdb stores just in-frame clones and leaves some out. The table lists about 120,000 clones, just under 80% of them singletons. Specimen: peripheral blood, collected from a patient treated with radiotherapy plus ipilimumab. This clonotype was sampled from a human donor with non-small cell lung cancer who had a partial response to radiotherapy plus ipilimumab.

CDR3 residues: CASSSSGGKTQYF. DNA of the CDR3: TGTGCCAGCAGTTCCTCCGGGGGAAAGACCCAGTACTTC. The gene calls are TRBV6-1 and TRBJ2-5; possible D gene TRBD2, 6 bases. Per the germline V gene, CDR1 is MNHNS and CDR2 is SASEGT. Trimming removed 5 bases at V and 6 bases at J, with 13 bases between. This CDR3 spans 13 amino acids.